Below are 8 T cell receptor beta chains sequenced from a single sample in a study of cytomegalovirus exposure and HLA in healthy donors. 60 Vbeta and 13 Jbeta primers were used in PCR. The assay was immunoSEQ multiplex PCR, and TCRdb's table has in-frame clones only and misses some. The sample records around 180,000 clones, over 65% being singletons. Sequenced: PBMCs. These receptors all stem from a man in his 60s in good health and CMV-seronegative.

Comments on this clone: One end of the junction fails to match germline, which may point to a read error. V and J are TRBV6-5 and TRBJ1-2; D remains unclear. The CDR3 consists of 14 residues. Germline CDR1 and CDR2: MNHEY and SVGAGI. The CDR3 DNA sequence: TGTGCCAGCAATTACTTTCCCAGAAACTATGGCTACACCTTC. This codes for CASNYFPRNYGYTF.

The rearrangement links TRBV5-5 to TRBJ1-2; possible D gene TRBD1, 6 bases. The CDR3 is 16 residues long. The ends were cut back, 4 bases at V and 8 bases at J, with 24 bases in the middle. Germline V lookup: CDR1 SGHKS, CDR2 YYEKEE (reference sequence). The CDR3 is CASSDDPYRRGWGYTF. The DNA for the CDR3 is TGTGCCAGCAGCGACGACCCATACCGCAGGGGTTGGGGCTACACCTTC.

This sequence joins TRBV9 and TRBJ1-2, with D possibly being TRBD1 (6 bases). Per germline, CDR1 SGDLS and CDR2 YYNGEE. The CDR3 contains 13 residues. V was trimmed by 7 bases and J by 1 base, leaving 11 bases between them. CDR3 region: CASQNRVNYGYTF. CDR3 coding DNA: TGTGCCAGCCAGAACAGGGTTAACTATGGCTACACCTTC.

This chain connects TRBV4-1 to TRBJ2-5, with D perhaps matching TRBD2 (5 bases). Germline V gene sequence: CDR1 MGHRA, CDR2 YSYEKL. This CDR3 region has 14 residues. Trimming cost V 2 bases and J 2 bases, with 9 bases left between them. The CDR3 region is CASSQRTPQETQYF. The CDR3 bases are TGCGCCAGCAGCCAAAGGACTCCTCAAGAGACCCAGTACTTC.

The CDR3 protein is CASSHGQRYSNQPQHF. CDR3 sequence (DNA): TGTGCCAGCAGCCACGGACAGAGATATAGCAATCAGCCCCAGCATTTT. The chain couples TRBV28 to TRBJ1-5; possibly TRBD1 for D (6 bases). Per the germline V gene, CDR1 is MDHEN and CDR2 is SYDVKM. The CDR3 is made up of 16 amino acids. Trimming removed 6 bases at V and 0 bases at J, with 15 bases between.

The CDR3 sequence is CASSTAGFRDRGPPNTGELFF. DNA for the CDR3: TGTGCCAGCAGCACGGCTGGCTTCCGGGACAGGGGGCCCCCGAACACCGGGGAGCTGTTTTTT. J is TRBJ2-2 and V is TRBV21-1; TRBD1 is the table's D call and was not checked against the DNA. TRBV21-1 corresponds to a pseudogene. The CDR3 length is 21 residues.

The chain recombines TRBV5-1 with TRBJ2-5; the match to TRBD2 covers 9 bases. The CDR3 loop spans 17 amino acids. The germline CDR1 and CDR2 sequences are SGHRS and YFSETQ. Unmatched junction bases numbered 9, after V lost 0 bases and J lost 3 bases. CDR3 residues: CASSLGVGLAWEETQYF. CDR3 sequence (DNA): TGCGCCAGCAGCTTGGGAGTGGGACTAGCTTGGGAAGAGACCCAGTACTTC.

CDR3 DNA: TGTGCCAGCAGCTTAGTGTCAGGGGTCAGAGAGACCCAGTACTTC. It specifies CASSLVSGVRETQYF. This sequence joins TRBV7-9 and TRBJ2-5; TRBD1 might be the D (6 bases). Deletions cut 1 base from V and 4 bases from J, with 13 bases between. The CDR3 length is 15 residues. CDR1 SEHNR and CDR2 FQNEAQ come from the germline V gene (reference sequence). Using reference TRBV7-9 and TRBJ2-5 for the parts outside the CDR3, the full variable domain is DTGVSQNPRHKITKRGQNVTFRCDPISEHNRLYWYRQTLGQGPEFLTYFQNEAQLEKSRLLSDRFSAERPKGSFSTLEIQRTEQGDSAMYLCASSLVSGVRETQYFGPGTRLLVL.